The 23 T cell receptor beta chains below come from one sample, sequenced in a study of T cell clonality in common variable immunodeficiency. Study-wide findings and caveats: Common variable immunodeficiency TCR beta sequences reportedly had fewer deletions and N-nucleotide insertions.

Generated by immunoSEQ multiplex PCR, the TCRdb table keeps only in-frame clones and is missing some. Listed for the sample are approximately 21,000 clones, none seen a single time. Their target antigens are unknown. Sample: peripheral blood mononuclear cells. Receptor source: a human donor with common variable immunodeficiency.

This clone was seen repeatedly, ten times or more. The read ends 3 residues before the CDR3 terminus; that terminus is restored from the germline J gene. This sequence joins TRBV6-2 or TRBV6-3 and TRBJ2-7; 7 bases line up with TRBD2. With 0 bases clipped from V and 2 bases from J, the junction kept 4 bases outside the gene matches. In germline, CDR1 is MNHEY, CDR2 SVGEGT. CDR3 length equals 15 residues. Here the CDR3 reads CASSYSAGDPYEQYF. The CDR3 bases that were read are TGTGCCAGCAGTTACTCGGCGGGGGACCCCTACGAG.

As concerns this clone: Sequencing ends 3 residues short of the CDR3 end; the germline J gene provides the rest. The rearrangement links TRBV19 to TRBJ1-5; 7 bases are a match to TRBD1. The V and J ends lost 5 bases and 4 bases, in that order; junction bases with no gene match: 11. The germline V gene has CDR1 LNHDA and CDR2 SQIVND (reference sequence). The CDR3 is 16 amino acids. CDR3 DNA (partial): TGTGCCAGTAGTCCCTCTACAGGGGTTGGAAATCAGCCC. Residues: CASSPSTGVGNQP. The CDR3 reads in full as CASSPSTGVGNQPQHF.

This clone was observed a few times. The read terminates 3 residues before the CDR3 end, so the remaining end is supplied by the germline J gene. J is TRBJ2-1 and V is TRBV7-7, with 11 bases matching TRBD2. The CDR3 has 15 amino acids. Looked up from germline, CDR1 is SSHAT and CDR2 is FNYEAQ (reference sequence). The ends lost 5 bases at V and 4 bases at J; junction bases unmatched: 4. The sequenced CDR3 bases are TGTGCCAGCAGCCCAACTAGCGGGGGTTACAATGAG. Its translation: CASSPTSGGYNE. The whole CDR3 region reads CASSPTSGGYNEQFF.

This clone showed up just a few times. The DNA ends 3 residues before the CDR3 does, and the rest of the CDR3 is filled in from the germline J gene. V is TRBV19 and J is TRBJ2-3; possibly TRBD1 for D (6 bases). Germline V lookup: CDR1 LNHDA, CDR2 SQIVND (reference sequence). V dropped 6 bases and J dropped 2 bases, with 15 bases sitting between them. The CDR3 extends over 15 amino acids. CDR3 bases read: TGTGCCAGTAGCCAACAGGGTTCCTACACAGATACG. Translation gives CASSQQGSYTDT. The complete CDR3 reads CASSQQGSYTDTQYF. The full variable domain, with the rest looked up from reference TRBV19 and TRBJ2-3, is DGGITQSPKYLFRKEGQNVTLSCEQNLNHDAMYWYRQDPGQGLRLIYYSQIVNDFQKGDIAEGYSVSREKKESFPLTVTSAQKNPTAFYLCASSQQGSYTDTQYFGPGTRLTVL.

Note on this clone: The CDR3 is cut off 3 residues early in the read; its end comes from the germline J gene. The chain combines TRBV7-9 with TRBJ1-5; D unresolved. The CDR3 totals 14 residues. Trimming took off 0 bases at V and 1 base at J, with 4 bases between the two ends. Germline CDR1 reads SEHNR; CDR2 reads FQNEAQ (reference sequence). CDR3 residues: CASSLAQSNQPQHF. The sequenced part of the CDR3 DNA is TGTGCCAGCAGCTTAGCACAGAGCAATCAGCCC.

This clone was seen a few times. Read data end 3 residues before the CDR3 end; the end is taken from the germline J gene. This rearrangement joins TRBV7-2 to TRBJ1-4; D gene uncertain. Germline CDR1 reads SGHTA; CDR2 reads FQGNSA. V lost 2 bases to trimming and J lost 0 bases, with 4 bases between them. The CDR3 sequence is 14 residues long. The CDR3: CASSLYATNEKLFF. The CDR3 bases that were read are TGTGCCAGCAGCTTATATGCAACTAATGAAAAA.

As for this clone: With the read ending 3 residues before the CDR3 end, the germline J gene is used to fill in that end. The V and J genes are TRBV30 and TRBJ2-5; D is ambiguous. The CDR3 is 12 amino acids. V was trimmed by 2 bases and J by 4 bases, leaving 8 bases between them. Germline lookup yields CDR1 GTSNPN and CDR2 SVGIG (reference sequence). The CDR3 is CAWSPGVETQYF. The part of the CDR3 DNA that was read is TGTGCCTGGAGTCCAGGCGTAGAGACC.

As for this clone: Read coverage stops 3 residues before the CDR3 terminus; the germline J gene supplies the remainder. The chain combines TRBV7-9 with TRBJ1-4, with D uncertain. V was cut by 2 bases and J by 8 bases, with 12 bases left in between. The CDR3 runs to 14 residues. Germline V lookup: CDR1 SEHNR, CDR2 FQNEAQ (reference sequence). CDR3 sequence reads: CASSLIQSQEKLFF. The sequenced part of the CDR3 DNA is TGTGCCAGCAGCTTAATTCAGTCCCAAGAAAAA. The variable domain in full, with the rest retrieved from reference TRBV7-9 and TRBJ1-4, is DTGVSQNPRHKITKRGQNVTFRCDPISEHNRLYWYRQTLGQGPEFLTYFQNEAQLEKSRLLSDRFSAERPKGSFSTLEIQRTEQGDSAMYLCASSLIQSQEKLFFGSGTQLSVL.

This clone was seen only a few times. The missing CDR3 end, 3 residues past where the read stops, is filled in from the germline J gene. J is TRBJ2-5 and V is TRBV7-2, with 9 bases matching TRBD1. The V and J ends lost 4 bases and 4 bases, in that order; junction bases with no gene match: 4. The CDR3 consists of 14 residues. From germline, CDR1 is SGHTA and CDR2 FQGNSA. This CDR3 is CASSSTTGGETQYF. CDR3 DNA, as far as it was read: TGTGCCAGCAGCTCGACGACAGGGGGAGAGACC.

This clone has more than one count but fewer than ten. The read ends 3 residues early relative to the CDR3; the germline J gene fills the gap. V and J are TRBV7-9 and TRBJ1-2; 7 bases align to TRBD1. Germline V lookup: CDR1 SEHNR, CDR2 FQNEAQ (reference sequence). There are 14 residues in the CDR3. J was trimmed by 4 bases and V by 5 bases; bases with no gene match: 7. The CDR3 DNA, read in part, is TGTGCCAGCAGCCGAGAGGGGGCCCGCTATGGC. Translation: CASSREGARYG. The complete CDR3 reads CASSREGARYGYTF.

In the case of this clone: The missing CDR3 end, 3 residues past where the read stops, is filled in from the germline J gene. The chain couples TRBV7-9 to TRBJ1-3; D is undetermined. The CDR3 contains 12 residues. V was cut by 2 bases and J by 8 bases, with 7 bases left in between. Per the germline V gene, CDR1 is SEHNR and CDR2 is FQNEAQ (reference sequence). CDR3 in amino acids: CASSLQEYTIYF. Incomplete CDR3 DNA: TGTGCCAGCAGCTTACAGGAGTACACC.

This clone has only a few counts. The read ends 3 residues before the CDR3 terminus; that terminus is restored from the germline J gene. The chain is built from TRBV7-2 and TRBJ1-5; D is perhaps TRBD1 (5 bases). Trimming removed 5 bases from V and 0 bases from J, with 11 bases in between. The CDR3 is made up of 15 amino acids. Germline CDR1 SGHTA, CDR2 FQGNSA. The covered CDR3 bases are TGTGCCAGCAGCCAGGGCAGTTATAGCAATCAGCCC. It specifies CASSQGSYSNQP. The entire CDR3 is CASSQGSYSNQPQHF. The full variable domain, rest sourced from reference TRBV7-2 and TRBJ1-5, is GAGVSQSPSNKVTEKGKDVELRCDPISGHTALYWYRQSLGQGLEFLIYFQGNSAPDKSGLPSDRFSAERTGGSVSTLTIQRTQQEDSAVYLCASSQGSYSNQPQHFGDGTRLSIL.

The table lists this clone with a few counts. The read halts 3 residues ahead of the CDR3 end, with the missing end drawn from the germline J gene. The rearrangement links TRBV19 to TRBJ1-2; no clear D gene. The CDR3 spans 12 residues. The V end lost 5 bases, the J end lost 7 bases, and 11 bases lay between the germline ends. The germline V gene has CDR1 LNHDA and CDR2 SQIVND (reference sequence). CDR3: CASSGTAGGYTF. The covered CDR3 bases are TGTGCCAGTAGTGGAACAGCGGGTGGC.

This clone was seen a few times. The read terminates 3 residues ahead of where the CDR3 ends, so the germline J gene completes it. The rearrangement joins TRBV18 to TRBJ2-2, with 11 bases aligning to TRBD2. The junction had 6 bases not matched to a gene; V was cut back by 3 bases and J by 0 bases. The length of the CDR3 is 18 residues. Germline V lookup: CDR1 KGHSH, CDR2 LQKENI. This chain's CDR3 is CASSPLTGLAANTGELFF. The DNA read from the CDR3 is TGTGCCAGCTCACCCTTGACGGGACTAGCGGCGAACACCGGGGAG. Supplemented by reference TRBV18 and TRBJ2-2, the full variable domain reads NAGVMQNPRHLVRRRGQEARLRCSPMKGHSHVYWYRQLPEEGLKFMVYLQKENIIDESGMPKERFSAEFPKEGPSILRIQQVVRGDSAAYFCASSPLTGLAANTGELFFGEGSRLTVL.

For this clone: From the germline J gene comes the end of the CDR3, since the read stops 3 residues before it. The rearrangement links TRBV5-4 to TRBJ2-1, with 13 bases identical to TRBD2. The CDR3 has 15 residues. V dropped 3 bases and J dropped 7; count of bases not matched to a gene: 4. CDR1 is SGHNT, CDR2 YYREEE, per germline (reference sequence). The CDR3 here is CASSYRTSGRNEQFF. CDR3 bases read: TGTGCCAGCAGCTACCGGACTAGCGGGAGAAATGAG.

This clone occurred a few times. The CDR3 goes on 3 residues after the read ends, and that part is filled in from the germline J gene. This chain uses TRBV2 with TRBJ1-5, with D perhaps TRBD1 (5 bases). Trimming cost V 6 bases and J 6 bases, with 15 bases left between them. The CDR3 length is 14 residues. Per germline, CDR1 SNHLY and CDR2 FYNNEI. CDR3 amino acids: CASRAGVGSQPQHF. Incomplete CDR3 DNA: TGTGCCAGCAGGGCGGGGGTTGGTAGTCAGCCC.

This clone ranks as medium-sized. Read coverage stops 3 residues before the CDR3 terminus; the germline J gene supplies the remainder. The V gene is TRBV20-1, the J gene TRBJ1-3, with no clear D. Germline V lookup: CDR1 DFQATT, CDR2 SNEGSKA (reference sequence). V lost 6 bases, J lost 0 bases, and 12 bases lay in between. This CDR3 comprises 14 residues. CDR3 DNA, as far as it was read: TGCAGTGCCAATCAGCGGGGCTCTGGAAACACC. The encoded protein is CSANQRGSGNT. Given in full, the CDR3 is CSANQRGSGNTIYF.

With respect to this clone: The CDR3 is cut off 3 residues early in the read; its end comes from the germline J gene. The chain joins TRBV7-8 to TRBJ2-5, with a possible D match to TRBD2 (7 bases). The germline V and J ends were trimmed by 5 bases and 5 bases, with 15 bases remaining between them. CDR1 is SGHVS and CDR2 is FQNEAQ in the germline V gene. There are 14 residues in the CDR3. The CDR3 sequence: CASSQGGGGETQYF. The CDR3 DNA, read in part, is TGTGCCAGCAGCCAAGGGGGGGGTGGGGAGACC.

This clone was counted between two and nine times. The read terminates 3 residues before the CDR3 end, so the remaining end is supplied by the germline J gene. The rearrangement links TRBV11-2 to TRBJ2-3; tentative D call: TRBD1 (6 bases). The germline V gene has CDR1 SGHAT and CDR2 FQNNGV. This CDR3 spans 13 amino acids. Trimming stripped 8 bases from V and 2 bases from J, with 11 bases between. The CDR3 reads CASGTGPTDTQYF. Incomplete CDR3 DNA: TGTGCCAGCGGAACAGGGCCCACAGATACG.

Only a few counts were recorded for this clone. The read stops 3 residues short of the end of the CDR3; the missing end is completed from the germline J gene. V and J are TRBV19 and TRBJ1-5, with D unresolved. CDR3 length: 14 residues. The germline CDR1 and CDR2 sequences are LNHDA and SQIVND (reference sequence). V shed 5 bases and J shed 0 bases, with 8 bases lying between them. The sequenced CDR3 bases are TGTGCCAGTAGTTTGGCGGATAGCAATCAGCCC. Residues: CASSLADSNQP. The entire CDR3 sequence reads CASSLADSNQPQHF.

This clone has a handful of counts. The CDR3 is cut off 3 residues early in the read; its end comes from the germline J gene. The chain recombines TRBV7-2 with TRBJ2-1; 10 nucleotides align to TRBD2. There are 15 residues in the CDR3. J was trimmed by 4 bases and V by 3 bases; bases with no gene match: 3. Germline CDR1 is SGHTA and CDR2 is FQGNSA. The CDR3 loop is CASSFSGGLYNEQFF. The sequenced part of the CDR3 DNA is TGTGCCAGCAGCTTTAGCGGGGGGCTATACAATGAG.

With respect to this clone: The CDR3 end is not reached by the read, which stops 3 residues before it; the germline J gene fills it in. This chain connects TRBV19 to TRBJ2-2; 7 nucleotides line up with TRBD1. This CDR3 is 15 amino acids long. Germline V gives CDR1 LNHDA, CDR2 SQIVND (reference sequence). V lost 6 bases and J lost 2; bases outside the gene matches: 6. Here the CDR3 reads CASREGTVNTGELFF. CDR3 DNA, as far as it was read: TGTGCCAGTAGGGAAGGGACAGTTAACACCGGGGAG. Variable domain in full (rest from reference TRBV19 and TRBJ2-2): DGGITQSPKYLFRKEGQNVTLSCEQNLNHDAMYWYRQDPGQGLRLIYYSQIVNDFQKGDIAEGYSVSREKKESFPLTVTSAQKNPTAFYLCASREGTVNTGELFFGEGSRLTVL.

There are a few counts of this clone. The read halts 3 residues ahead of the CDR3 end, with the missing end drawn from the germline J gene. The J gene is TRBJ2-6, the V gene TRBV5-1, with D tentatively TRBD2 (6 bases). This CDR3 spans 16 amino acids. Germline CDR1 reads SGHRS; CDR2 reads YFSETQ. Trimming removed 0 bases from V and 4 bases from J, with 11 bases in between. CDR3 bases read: TGCGCCAGCAGCTTGGGCGGGGTTTCGGGGGCCAACGTC. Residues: CASSLGGVSGANV. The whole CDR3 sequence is CASSLGGVSGANVLTF.